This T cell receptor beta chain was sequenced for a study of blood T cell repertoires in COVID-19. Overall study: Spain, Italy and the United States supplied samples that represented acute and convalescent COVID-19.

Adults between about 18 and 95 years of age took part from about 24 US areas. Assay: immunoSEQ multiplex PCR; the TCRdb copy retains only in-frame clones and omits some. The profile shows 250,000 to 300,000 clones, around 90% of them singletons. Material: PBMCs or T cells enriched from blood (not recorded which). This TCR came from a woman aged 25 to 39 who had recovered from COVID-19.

The CDR3 DNA reads TGCGCCAGCAGCCAAGATGGCCCCCTGTTCAACGCGGATTCCTACAATGAGCAGTTCTTC. This sequence encodes CASSQDGPLFNADSYNEQFF. The rearrangement uses TRBV4-3 and TRBJ2-1; no reliable D call. This CDR3 comprises 20 residues. V was trimmed by 0 bases and J by 1 base, leaving 22 bases between them. Germline CDR1 and CDR2: LGHNA and YSLEER.